This T cell receptor (beta chain) was sequenced during a study of Graves' ophthalmopathy and Graves' hyperthyroidism. Study outcomes and limitations: Blood contained most expanded thyroid clonotypes exceeding 0.001 frequency.

Diagnosis was based on clinical symptoms, serum thyroxine, TRAb, thyroid ultrasound and orbital computed tomography. Amplifying from RNA transcripts, the study obtained TCR beta CDR3 regions. First-round RT-PCR employed HTBI primers, with a second-round multiplex PCR after it. One entry per CDR3 protein, called by TCRdb with MiXCR from the multiplex PCR reads. The table has about 1.1 million distinct CDR3 sequences, 35% to 45% seen once. This clonotype was counted a few times. Its target is unknown. With 4 bases clipped from V and 11 bases from J, the junction kept 10 bases outside the gene matches. The CDR3 is 14 amino acids. The germline CDR1 and CDR2 sequences are MGHDK and SYGVNS.

This sequence originates from an adult man with Graves' hyperthyroidism. The chain couples TRBV25-1 to TRBJ1-1, with 10 bases aligning to TRBD1. Sequenced material: peripheral blood or thyroid tissue (not recorded which). DNA for the CDR3: TGTGCCAGCAGTGGACAGGGGGCGTTATTCCCGGCTTTCTTT. This encodes CASSGQGALFPAFF. The full variable domain, with the rest looked up from reference TRBV25-1 and TRBJ1-1, is EADIYQTPRYLVIGTGKKITLECSQTMGHDKMYWYQQDPGMELHLIHYSYGVNSTEKGDLSSESTVSRIRTEHFPLTLESARPSHTSQYLCASSGQGALFPAFFGQGTRLTVV.